The rows below give T cell receptor beta chains drawn from one sample of a study of T cell responses to AZD1222 COVID-19 vaccine. Generated by immunoSEQ multiplex PCR, the TCRdb table keeps only in-frame clones and is missing some. This table has some 130,000 clones, 80% to 95% appearing once. This sample comprised peripheral blood, obtained on day 0 of AZD1222 vaccination. These receptors originate from an adult in good health. CDR3s include the opening cysteine and the closing phenylalanine or tryptophan. Each record gives: J gene, clone size, V gene, D gene, CDR3 DNA, CDR3 protein. A D gene is named only where the DNA matches it firmly. The size of a clone is reported for some rows only, either as once, few or many, or as a class for expanded clones.

J gene: TRBJ1-5; clone size: NA; V gene: TRBV11-2; D gene: NA; CDR3 DNA: TGTGCCAGCAGTCCGACGGCATTTGGGCCCCAGCATTTT; CDR3 protein: CASSPTAFGPQHF
J gene: TRBJ1-1; clone size: once; V gene: TRBV30; D gene: TRBD1; CDR3 DNA: TGTGCCTGGACGTACCGGGACAGTGAAGCTTTCTTT; CDR3 protein: CAWTYRDSEAFF
J gene: TRBJ2-7; clone size: NA; V gene: TRBV4-1; D gene: NA; CDR3 DNA: TGCGCCAGCAGCCAAGATTACAGAAGCTCCTACGAGCAGTACTTC; CDR3 protein: CASSQDYRSSYEQYF
J gene: TRBJ2-2; clone size: NA; V gene: TRBV11-3; D gene: NA; CDR3 DNA: TGTGCCAGCAGCTTAGGGGGTGCAGGGCCCGGGGAGCTGTTTTTT; CDR3 protein: CASSLGGAGPGELFF
J gene: TRBJ2-7; clone size: few; V gene: TRBV28; D gene: NA; CDR3 DNA: TGTGCCAGCAGTACGGGGCCGCTTACCTACGAGCAGTACTTC; CDR3 protein: CASSTGPLTYEQYF
J gene: TRBJ1-6; clone size: NA; V gene: TRBV7-2; D gene: NA; CDR3 DNA: TGTGCCAGCAGCTCCAACTCACCCCTCCACTTT; CDR3 protein: CASSSNSPLHF
J gene: TRBJ1-2; clone size: NA; V gene: TRBV4-1; D gene: NA; CDR3 DNA: TGCGCCAGCAGACAAACCGGCTCCAACTATGGCTACACCTTC; CDR3 protein: CASRQTGSNYGYTF
J gene: TRBJ2-1; clone size: once; V gene: TRBV10-3; D gene: TRBD2; CDR3 DNA: TGTGCCATCAGTGGGGCTAGCGGGAGGGAACCCAATGAGCAGTTCTTC; CDR3 protein: CAISGASGREPNEQFF
J gene: TRBJ2-3; clone size: NA; V gene: TRBV29-1; D gene: NA; CDR3 DNA: TGCAGCGTTCGGGGCGGGGAGATTGATACGCAGTATTTT; CDR3 protein: CSVRGGEIDTQYF
J gene: TRBJ1-1; clone size: NA; V gene: TRBV16; D gene: NA; CDR3 DNA: TGTGCCAGCAGCCAAAGGGGGGTTAGGCTTGAAGCTTTCTTT; CDR3 protein: CASSQRGVRLEAFF